This TCR beta chain derives from a study of T-cell memory formation after mild COVID-19. TCRdb independently ran MiXCR on the 5' RACE reads; one entry per CDR3 protein. The table lists about 440,000 distinct CDR3 sequences, 15% to 20% of them singletons. The study's findings and limits: Clones that shrank (day 15 to 85) were balanced CD4/CD8, whereas later expanders leaned CD4+.

Turning to this clonotype: As yet, its antigen is unknown.

V gave up 1 base and J gave up 4 bases, with 10 bases separating them. The CDR3 totals 14 residues. The sequence was collected from an adult woman who had mild COVID-19 (a few samples of this study predate the infection). Cell type and time point are not known. This chain joins TRBV12-3 or TRBV12-4 and TRBJ1-2; D unresolved. Sequenced material: PBMCs or a T cell subset sorted from them (not recorded which). The CDR3 spells CASSLGSSIYGYTF. The CDR3, as DNA: TGTGCCAGCAGTTTAGGCAGTTCCATCTATGGCTACACCTTC.